Listed here are 17 T cell receptor beta chains from one sample, sequenced in a study of T cells after yellow fever vaccination. One entry per CDR3 protein results from TCRdb running MiXCR on the 5' RACE reads. The repertoire includes a few hundred thousand distinct CDR3 sequences, 7% to 9% of them detected once, and 17% sits in the top ten. Sequences were derived from PBMCs, sampled about 49 days after the first yellow fever vaccination. The receptors shown here come from a man aged 18 to 35 who received the YFV17D yellow fever vaccine.

The chain recombines TRBV11-2 with TRBJ2-2; maybe TRBD1 (5 bases). Germline CDR1 reads SGHAT; CDR2 reads FQNNGV. V dropped 5 bases and J dropped 7 bases, with 17 bases sitting between them. This CDR3 comprises 15 residues. CDR3 loop: CASSLGQWGRGELFF. In DNA, the CDR3 is TGTGCCAGCAGCCTCGGCCAGTGGGGCCGCGGGGAGCTGTTTTTT. The whole variable domain, filled in from reference TRBV11-2 and TRBJ2-2, reads EAGVAQSPRYKIIEKRQSVAFWCNPISGHATLYWYQQILGQGPKLLIQFQNNGVVDDSQLPKDRFSAERLKGVDSTLKIQPAKLEDSAVYLCASSLGQWGRGELFFGEGSRLTVL.

This clonotype was counted many times. The CDR3 DNA reads TGTGCCAGCAGCCCCGGACAGGGGGCTATTGAAGCTTTCTTT. Encoded protein: CASSPGQGAIEAFF. The chain uses TRBV7-9 and TRBJ1-1, with TRBD1 matching over 11 bases. The length of the CDR3 is 14 residues. From germline, CDR1 is SEHNR and CDR2 FQNEAQ (reference sequence). V was pared by 5 bases and J by 7 bases, with 6 bases of the junction left unmatched.

This rearrangement joins TRBV11-2 to TRBJ1-5, with D maybe TRBD1 (5 bases). The germline gives CDR1 SGHAT, CDR2 FQNNGV. The ends were cut back, 5 bases at V and 7 bases at J, with 18 bases in the middle. The CDR3 has 15 amino acids. The CDR3, as DNA: TGTGCCAGCAGCCCCGGACACCTCGGGGGACAGCCCCAGCATTTT. This gives the protein CASSPGHLGGQPQHF.

V and J are TRBV30 and TRBJ2-3; D call uncertain. V lost 0 bases to trimming and J lost 6 bases, with 4 bases between them. The CDR3 has 11 residues. Germline V gives CDR1 GTSNPN, CDR2 SVGIG (reference sequence). The CDR3 loop is CAWSVTDTQYF. The CDR3 nucleotides are TGTGCCTGGAGTGTAACCGATACGCAGTATTTT.

The genes are TRBV10-3 and TRBJ2-6; D gene ambiguous. The CDR3 is 14 amino acids. V was trimmed by 3 bases and J by 0 bases, leaving 3 bases between them. Germline V CDR1 and CDR2: ENHRY, SYGVKD. The chain's CDR3 is CAISDHSGANVLTF. CDR3 sequence (DNA): TGTGCCATCAGTGACCACTCTGGGGCCAACGTCCTGACTTTC.

This clonotype came up a few times. The CDR3 reads CASSQKVPGPIAQYF. The CDR3 DNA follows: TGCGCCAGCAGCCAAAAGGTTCCGGGTCCCATTGCGCAGTATTTT. This sequence joins TRBV4-3 and TRBJ2-3; D gene unclear. The ends were cut back, 2 bases at V and 10 bases at J, with 19 bases in the middle. The CDR3 runs to 15 residues. Per the germline V gene, CDR1 is LGHNA and CDR2 is YSLEER.

The CDR3 region has the DNA TGCGCCAGCAGTGAAGAATTAGCGAGTGAGACCCAGTACTTC. Amino acid sequence: CASSEELASETQYF. This rearrangement joins TRBV10-2 to TRBJ2-5; tentative D call: TRBD2 (5 bases). Trimming removed 3 bases at V and 5 bases at J, with 13 bases between. The CDR3 contains 14 residues. Per the germline V gene, CDR1 is WSHSY and CDR2 is SAAADI.

This clonotype was picked up a small number of times. This chain connects TRBV7-6 to TRBJ2-1; 9 nucleotides agree with TRBD2. The CDR3 spans 17 residues. Germline V gives CDR1 SGHVS, CDR2 FNYEAQ. The V and J ends lost 6 bases and 0 bases, in that order; junction bases with no gene match: 9. The CDR3 spells CASSPRAAGGSYNEQFF. DNA of the CDR3: TGTGCCAGCAGTCCCAGGGCAGCGGGGGGCTCCTACAATGAGCAGTTCTTC.

The chain couples TRBV5-1 to TRBJ1-1; no clear D. Trimming left V 5 bases short and J 3 bases short, with 8 bases between. The CDR3 length is 12 residues. Germline V gene lookup returns CDR1 SGHRS and CDR2 YFSETQ. CDR3 DNA sequence: TGCGCCAGCAGAGGTGGGGACACTGAAGCTTTCTTT. Translating it yields CASRGGDTEAFF.

The gene calls are TRBV6-4 and TRBJ2-3; 9 bases map to TRBD2. The CDR3 extends over 15 amino acids. V was clipped by 2 bases and J by 8 bases; unmatched bases: 8. Per germline, CDR1 MRHNA and CDR2 SNTAGT. For the CDR3, the DNA is TGTGCCAGCAGTGACGGTGCGGGGGGGCAAGGTACGCAGTATTTT. Its translation is CASSDGAGGQGTQYF.

This clonotype turned up a few times. The rearrangement links TRBV15 to TRBJ2-1; no clear D. Looked up from germline, CDR1 is LNHNV and CDR2 is YYDKDF (reference sequence). With 0 bases removed from V and 3 bases from J, the gap between germline ends came to 9 bases. This CDR3 spans 15 amino acids. The CDR3, as DNA: TGTGCCACCAGCAGAGAGGGCGCAGGCTACAATGAGCAGTTCTTC. Protein: CATSREGAGYNEQFF.

This chain uses TRBV7-2 with TRBJ2-2; 11 nucleotides line up with TRBD1. The CDR3 has 15 amino acids. Trimming took 6 bases from V and 5 from J; bases not matched to a gene: 5. CDR1 and CDR2 from the germline V gene are SGHTA and FQGNSA. The CDR3 spells CASSYRDRGTGELFF. CDR3 nucleotides: TGTGCCAGCAGTTACCGGGACAGGGGGACCGGGGAGCTGTTTTTT.

In its sample, this clonotype was seen a few times. V gene TRBV11-2 combines with J gene TRBJ2-2, with 9 nucleotides matching TRBD2. V lost 8 bases to trimming and J lost 7 bases; unmatched junction nucleotides: 17. Germline V gene data show CDR1 as SGHAT and CDR2 as FQNNGV. CDR3 length equals 17 residues. CDR3 loop: CASSLIAGASYSGELFF. CDR3 in DNA: TGTGCCAGCTCTTTAATAGCGGGGGCTAGCTACAGCGGGGAGCTGTTTTTT.

This clonotype has just a few counts. The V and J genes are TRBV7-2 and TRBJ2-1; the match to TRBD2 covers 7 bases. The CDR3 has 15 amino acids. Germline assignment: CDR1 SGHTA and CDR2 FQGNSA. The junction had 11 bases not matched to a gene; V was cut back by 5 bases and J by 7 bases. For the CDR3, the DNA is TGTGCCAGCAGCCGGTGGGGAGGGGCCGTAAATGAGCAGTTCTTC. Translated, it gives CASSRWGGAVNEQFF.

This clonotype showed up just a few times. The chain carries TRBV7-9 and TRBJ2-7; 11 positions agree with TRBD2. The V and J ends lost 5 bases and 4 bases, in that order; junction bases with no gene match: 7. The CDR3 has 15 residues. Germline-derived CDR1 and CDR2 are SEHNR and FQNEAQ (reference sequence). The CDR3 DNA follows: TGTGCCAGCAGCCCGGGACTAGCGGTTTCTTACGAGCAGTACTTC. This sequence encodes CASSPGLAVSYEQYF.

V and J are TRBV9 and TRBJ2-1, with D hard to call. Germline CDR1 is SGDLS and CDR2 is YYNGEE. The CDR3 extends over 13 amino acids. V was cut by 1 base and J by 6 bases, with 8 bases left in between. CDR3 in amino acids: CASSVNILNEQFF. The CDR3 nucleotides are TGTGCCAGCAGCGTAAACATCCTCAATGAGCAGTTCTTC.

The chain uses TRBV12-3 or TRBV12-4 and TRBJ1-5; D unresolved. V lost 9 bases, J lost 2 bases, and 14 bases lay in between. The CDR3 is 14 amino acids. The CDR3 bases are TGTGCCAGTCGAAGGGAACGCGGCAATCAGCCCCAGCATTTT. Amino acids: CASRRERGNQPQHF.